This TCR beta chain was captured by sequencing in a study of blood T cell repertoires in COVID-19. As for the study in general: Researchers got acute and convalescent COVID-19 samples from the United States, Italy and Spain.

Here immunoSEQ multiplex PCR was the method, and the copy in TCRdb shows in-frame clones only, minus some. The top ten clones hold around 40% of a sample with some 150,000 clones, about 89% of them seen once. CDR3 length: 13 amino acids. Trimming took 1 base from V and 14 from J, leaving 16 bases between them. Germline V CDR1 and CDR2: SEHNR, FQNEAQ (reference sequence). In its sample, this clone was seen many times. The source material was peripheral blood. This clonotype was obtained from a man between 45 and 60 years old who had recovered from COVID-19. The chain couples TRBV7-9 to TRBJ2-3; no clear D. CDR3 region: CASSLDLGSFPYF. The CDR3, as DNA: TGTGCCAGCAGCTTAGATCTAGGCTCGTTTCCGTATTTT.